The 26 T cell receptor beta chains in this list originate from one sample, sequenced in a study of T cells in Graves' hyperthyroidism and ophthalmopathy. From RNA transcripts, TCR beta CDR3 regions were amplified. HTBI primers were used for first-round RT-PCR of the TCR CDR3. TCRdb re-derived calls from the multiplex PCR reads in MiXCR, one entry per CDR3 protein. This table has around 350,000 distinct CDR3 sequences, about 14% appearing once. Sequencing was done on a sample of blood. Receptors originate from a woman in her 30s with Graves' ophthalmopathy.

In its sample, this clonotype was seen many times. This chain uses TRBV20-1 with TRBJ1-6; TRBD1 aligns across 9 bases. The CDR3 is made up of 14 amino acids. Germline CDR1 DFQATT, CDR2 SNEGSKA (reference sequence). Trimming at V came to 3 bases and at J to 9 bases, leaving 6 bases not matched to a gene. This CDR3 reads CSASGGQGVSPLHF. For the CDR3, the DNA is TGCAGTGCTAGTGGGGGACAGGGAGTTTCACCCCTCCACTTT.

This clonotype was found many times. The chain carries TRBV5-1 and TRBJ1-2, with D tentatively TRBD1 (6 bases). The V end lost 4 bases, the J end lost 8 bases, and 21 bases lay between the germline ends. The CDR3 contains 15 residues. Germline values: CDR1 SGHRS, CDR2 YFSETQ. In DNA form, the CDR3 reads TGCGCCAGCAGCCCAGTGTGGAGGGACACCCGAGGCTACACCTTC. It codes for CASSPVWRDTRGYTF.

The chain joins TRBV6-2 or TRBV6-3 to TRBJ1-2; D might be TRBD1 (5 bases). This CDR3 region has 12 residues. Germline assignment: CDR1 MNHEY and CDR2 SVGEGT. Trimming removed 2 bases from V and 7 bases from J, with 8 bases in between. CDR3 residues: CASSYRGAGYTF. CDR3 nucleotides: TGTGCCAGCAGTTACCGAGGGGCTGGCTACACCTTC.

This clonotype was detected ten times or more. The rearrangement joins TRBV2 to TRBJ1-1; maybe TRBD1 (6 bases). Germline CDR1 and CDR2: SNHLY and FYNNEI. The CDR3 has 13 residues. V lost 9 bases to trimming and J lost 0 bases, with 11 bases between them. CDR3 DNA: TGTGCCAGTAAACAGGGAATGAACACTGAAGCTTTCTTT. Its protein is CASKQGMNTEAFF. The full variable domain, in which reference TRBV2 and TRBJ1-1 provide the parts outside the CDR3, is EPEVTQTPSHQVTQMGQEVILRCVPISNHLYFYWYRQILGQKVEFLVSFYNNEISEKSEIFDDQFSVERPDGSNFTLKIRSTKLEDSAMYFCASKQGMNTEAFFGQGTRLTVV.

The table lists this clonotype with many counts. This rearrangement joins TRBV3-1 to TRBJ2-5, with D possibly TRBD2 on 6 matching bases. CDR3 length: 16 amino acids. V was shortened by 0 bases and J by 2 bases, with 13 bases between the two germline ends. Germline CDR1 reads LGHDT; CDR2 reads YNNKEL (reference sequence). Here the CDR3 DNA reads TGTGCCAGCAGCCAAGATCGGAGGGCGGGGCAAGAGACCCAGTACTTC. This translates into CASSQDRRAGQETQYF.

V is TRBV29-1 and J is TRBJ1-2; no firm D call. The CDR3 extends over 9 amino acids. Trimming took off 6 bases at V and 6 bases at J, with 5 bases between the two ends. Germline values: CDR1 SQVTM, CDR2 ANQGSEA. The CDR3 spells CSVHDGYTF. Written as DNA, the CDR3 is TGCAGCGTACACGATGGCTACACCTTC.

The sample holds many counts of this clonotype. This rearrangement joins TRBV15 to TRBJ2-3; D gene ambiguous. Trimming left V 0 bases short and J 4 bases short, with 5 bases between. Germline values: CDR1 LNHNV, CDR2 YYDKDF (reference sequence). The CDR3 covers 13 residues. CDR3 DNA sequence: TGTGCCACCAGCAGAGATTCTGCAGATACGCAGTATTTT. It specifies CATSRDSADTQYF.

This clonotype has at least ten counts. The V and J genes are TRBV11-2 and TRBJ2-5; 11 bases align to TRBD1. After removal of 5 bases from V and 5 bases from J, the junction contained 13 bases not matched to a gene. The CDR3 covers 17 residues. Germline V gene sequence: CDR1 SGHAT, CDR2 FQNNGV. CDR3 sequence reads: CASSEGGTGGRQETQYF. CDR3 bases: TGTGCCAGCAGCGAGGGAGGGACAGGGGGTCGTCAGGAGACCCAGTACTTC. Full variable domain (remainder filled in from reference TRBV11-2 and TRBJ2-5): EAGVAQSPRYKIIEKRQSVAFWCNPISGHATLYWYQQILGQGPKLLIQFQNNGVVDDSQLPKDRFSAERLKGVDSTLKIQPAKLEDSAVYLCASSEGGTGGRQETQYFGPGTRLLVL.

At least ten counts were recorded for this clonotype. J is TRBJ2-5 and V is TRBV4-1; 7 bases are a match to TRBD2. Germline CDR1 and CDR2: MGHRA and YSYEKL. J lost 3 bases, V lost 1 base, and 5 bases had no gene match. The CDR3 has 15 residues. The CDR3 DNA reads TGCGCCAGCAGCCAAGCGTATCGGGGGGAAGAGACCCAGTACTTC. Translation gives CASSQAYRGEETQYF.

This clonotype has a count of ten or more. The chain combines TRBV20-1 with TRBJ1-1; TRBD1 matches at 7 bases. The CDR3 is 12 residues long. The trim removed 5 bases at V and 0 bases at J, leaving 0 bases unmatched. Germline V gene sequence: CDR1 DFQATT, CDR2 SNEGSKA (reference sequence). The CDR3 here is CSAGQVNTEAFF. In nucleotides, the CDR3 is TGCAGTGCTGGACAGGTGAACACTGAAGCTTTCTTT.

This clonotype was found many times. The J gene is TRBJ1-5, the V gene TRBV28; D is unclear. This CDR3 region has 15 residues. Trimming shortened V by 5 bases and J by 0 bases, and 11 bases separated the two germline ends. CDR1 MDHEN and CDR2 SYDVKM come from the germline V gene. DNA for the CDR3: TGTGCCAGCAGTACTAGCAGGCCTAGCAATCAGCCCCAGCATTTT. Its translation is CASSTSRPSNQPQHF. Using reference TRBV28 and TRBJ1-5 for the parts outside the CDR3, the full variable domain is DVKVTQSSRYLVKRTGEKVFLECVQDMDHENMFWYRQDPGLGLRLIYFSYDVKMKEKGDIPEGYSVSREKKERFSLILESASTNQTSMYLCASSTSRPSNQPQHFGDGTRLSIL.

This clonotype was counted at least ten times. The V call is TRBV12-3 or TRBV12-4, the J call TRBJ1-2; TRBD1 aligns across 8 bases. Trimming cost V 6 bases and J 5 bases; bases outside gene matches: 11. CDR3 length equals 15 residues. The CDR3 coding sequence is TGTGCCAGCAGCACCCTCCAGGGGGCCCTGTATGGCTACACCTTC. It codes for CASSTLQGALYGYTF.

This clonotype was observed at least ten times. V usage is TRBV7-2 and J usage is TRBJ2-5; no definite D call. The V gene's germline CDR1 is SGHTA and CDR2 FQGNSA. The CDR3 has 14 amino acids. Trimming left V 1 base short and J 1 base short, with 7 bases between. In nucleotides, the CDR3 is TGTGCCAGCAGCTTAGAAAGGTTCCAAGAGACCCAGTACTTC. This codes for CASSLERFQETQYF.

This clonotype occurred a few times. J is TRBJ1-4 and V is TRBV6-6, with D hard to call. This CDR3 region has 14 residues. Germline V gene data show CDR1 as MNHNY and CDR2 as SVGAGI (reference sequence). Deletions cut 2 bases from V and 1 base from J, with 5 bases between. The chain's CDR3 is CASSYERTNEKLFF. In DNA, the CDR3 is TGTGCCAGCAGTTACGAAAGAACTAATGAAAAACTGTTTTTT.

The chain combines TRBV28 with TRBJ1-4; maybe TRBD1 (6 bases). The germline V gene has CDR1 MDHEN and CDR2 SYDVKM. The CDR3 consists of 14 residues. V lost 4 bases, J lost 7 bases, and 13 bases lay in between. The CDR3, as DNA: TGTGCCAGCAGTTCCACAGGGATTGGTGAAAAACTGTTTTTT. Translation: CASSSTGIGEKLFF.

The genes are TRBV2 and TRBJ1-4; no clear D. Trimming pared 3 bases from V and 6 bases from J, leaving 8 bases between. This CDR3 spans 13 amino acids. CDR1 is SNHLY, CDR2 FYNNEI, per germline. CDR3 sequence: CASSDARDEKLFF. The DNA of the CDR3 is TGTGCCAGCAGTGATGCGCGTGATGAAAAACTGTTTTTT.

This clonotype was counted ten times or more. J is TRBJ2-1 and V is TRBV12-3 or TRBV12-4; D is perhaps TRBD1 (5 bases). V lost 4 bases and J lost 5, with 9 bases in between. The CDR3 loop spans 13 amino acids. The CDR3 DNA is TGTGCCAGCAGTTCCCGACAGAACAATGAGCAGTTCTTC. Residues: CASSSRQNNEQFF.

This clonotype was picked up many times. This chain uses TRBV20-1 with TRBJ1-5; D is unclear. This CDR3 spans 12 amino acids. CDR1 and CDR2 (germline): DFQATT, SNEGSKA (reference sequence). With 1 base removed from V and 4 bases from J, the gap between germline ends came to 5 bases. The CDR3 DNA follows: TGCAGTGCTAGAGTCCCTAATCAGCCCCAGCATTTT. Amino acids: CSARVPNQPQHF.

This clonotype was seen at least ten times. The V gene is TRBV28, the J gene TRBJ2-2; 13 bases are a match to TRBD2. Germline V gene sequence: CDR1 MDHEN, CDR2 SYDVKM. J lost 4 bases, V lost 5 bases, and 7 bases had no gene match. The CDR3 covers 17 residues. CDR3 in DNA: TGTGCCAGCAGTCAACTAGCGGGGGGGCCGGCCACCGGGGAGCTGTTTTTT. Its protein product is CASSQLAGGPATGELFF.

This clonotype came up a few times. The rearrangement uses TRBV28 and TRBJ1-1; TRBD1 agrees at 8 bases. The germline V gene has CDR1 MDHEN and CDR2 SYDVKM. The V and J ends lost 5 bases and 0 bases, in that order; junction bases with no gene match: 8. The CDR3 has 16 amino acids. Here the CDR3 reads CASSDTKQGVNTEAFF. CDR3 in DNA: TGTGCCAGCAGTGATACAAAACAGGGGGTGAACACTGAAGCTTTCTTT.

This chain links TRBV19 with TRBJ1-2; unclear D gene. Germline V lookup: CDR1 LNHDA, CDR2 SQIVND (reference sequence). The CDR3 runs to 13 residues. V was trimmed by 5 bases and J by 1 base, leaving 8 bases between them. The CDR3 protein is CASSVDGNYGYTF. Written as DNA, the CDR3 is TGTGCCAGTAGTGTGGACGGTAACTATGGCTACACCTTC.

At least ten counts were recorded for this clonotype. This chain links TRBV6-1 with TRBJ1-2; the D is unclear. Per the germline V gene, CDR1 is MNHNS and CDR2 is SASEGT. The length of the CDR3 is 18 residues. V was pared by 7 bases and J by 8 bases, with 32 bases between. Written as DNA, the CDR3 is TGTGCCAGCACTGTCCGACCCGACCCTAGGGCCGCCTCGGGCGGCTACACCTTC. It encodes CASTVRPDPRAASGGYTF.

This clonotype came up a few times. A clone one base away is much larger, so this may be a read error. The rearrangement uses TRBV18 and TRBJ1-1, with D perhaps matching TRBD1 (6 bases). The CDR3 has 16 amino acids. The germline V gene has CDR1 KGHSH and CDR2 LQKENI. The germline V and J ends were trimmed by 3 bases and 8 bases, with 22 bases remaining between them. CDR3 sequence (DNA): TGTGCCAGCTCACCGCCTAACCCGGGACAACTAGCCGAAGCTTTCTTT. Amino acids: CASSPPNPGQLAEAFF.

The CDR3 spells CASSLGGSLETQYF. The CDR3 nucleotides are TGTGCCAGCAGCCTCGGGGGGAGCCTCGAGACCCAGTACTTC. The chain recombines TRBV7-2 with TRBJ2-5; 7 bases fit TRBD2. Germline-derived CDR1 and CDR2 are SGHTA and FQGNSA. With 5 bases clipped from V and 5 bases from J, the junction kept 8 bases outside the gene matches. CDR3 length: 14 residues.

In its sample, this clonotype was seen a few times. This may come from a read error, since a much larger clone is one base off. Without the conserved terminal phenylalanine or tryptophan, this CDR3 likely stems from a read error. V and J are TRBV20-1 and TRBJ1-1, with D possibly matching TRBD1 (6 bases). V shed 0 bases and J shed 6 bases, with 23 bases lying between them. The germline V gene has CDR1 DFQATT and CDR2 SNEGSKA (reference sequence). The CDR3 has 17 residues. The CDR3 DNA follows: TGCAGTGCTAGAGACCCACTAGCAGGGGTGGGAAGGCCTGAAGCTTTCCTT. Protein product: CSARDPLAGVGRPEAFL.

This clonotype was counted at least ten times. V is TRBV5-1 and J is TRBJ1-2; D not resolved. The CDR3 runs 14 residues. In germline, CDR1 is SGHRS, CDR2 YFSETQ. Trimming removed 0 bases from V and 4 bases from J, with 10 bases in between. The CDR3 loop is CASSLDEVGYGYTF. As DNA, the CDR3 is TGCGCCAGCAGCTTGGACGAAGTTGGCTATGGCTACACCTTC. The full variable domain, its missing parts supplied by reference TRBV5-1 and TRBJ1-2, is KAGVTQTPRYLIKTRGQQVTLSCSPISGHRSVSWYQQTPGQGLQFLFEYFSETQRNKGNFPGRFSGRQFSNSRSEMNVSTLELGDSALYLCASSLDEVGYGYTFGSGTRLTVV.